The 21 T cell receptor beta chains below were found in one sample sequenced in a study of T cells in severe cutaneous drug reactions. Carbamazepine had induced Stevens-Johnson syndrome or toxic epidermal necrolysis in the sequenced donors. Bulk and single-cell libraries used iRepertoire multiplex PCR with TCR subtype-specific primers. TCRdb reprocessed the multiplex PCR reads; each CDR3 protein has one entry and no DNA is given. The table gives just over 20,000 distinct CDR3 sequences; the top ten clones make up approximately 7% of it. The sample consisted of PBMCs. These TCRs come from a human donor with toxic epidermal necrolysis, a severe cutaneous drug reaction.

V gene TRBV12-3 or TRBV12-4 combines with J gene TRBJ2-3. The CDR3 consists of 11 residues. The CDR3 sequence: CASSFQDTQYF.

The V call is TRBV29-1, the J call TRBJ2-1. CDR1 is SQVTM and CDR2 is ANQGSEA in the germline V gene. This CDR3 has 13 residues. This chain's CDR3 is CSVAVRDYNEQFF.

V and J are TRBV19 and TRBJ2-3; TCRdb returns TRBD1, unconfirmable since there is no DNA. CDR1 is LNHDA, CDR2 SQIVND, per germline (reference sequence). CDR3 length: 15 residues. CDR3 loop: CASSIGAGRGDTQYF.

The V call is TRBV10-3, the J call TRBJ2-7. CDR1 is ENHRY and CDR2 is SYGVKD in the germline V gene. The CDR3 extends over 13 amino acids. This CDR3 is CAISDRPAYEQYF.

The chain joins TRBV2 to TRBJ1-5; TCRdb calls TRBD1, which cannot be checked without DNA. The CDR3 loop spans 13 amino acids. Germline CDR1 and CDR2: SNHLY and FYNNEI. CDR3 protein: CASRPPGNQPQHF.

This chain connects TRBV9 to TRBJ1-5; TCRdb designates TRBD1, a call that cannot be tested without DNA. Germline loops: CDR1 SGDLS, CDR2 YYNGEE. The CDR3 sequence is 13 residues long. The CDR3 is CASSVQGNQPQHF. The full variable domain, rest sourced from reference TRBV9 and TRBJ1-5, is DSGVTQTPKHLITATGQRVTLRCSPRSGDLSVYWYQQSLDQGLQFLIQYYNGEERAKGNILERFSAQQFPDLHSELNLSSLELGDSALYFCASSVQGNQPQHFGDGTRLSIL.

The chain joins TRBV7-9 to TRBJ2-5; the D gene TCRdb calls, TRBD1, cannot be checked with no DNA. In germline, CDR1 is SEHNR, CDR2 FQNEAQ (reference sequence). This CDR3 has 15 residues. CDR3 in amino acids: CASSLLAGEEETQYF.

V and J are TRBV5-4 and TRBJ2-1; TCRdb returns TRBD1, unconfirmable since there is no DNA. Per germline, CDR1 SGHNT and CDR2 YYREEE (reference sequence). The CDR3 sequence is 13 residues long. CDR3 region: CATSGGVWNEQFF.

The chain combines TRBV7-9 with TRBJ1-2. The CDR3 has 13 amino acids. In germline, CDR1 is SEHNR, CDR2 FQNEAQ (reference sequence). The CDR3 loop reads CASSFFGNYGYTF.

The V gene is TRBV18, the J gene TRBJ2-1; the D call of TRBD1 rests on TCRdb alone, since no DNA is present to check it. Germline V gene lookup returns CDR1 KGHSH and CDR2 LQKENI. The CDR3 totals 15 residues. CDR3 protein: CASSPPAGRGNEQFF. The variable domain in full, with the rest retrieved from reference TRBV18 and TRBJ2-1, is NAGVMQNPRHLVRRRGQEARLRCSPMKGHSHVYWYRQLPEEGLKFMVYLQKENIIDESGMPKERFSAEFPKEGPSILRIQQVVRGDSAAYFCASSPPAGRGNEQFFGPGTRLTVL.

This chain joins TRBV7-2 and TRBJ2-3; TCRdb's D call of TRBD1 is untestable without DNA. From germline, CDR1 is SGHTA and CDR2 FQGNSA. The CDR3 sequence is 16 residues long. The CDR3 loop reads CASSLRPRVQGDTQYF. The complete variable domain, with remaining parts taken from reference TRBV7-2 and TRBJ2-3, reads GAGVSQSPSNKVTEKGKDVELRCDPISGHTALYWYRQSLGQGLEFLIYFQGNSAPDKSGLPSDRFSAERTGGSVSTLTIQRTQQEDSAVYLCASSLRPRVQGDTQYFGPGTRLTVL.

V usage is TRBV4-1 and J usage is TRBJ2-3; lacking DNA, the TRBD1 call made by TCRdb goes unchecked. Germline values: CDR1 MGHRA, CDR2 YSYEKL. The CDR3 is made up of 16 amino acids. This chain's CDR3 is CASSQGQGLGTDTQYF.

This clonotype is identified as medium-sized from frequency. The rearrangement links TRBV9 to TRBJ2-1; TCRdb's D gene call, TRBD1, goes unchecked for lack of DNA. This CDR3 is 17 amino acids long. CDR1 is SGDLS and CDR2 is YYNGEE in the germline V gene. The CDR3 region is CASSPAPTTLSYNEQFF.

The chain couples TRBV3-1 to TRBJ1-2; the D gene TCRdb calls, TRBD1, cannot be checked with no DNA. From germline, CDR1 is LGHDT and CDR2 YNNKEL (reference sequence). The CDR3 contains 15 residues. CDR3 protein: CASSQGGGRDYGYTF. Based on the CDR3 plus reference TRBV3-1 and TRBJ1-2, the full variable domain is DTAVSQTPKYLVTQMGNDKSIKCEQNLGHDTMYWYKQDSKKFLKIMFSYNNKELIINETVPNRFSPKSPDKAHLNLHINSLELGDSAVYFCASSQGGGRDYGYTFGSGTRLTVV.

The CDR3: CASSILNTGELFF. This sequence joins TRBV10-1 and TRBJ2-2. The CDR3 runs to 13 residues. Per germline, CDR1 WNHNN and CDR2 SYGVQD (reference sequence).

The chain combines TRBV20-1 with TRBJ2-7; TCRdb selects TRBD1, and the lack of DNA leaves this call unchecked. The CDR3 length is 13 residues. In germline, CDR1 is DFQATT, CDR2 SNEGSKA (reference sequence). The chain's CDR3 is CSARELDSYEQYF.

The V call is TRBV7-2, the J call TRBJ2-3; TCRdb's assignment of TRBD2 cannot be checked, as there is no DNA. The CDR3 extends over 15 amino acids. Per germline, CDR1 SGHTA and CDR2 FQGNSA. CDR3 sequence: CASSLARQGGDTQYF.

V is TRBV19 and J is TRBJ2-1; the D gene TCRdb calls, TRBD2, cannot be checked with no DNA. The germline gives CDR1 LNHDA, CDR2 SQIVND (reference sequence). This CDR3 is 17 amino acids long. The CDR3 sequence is CASRSSRASGFHNEQFF.

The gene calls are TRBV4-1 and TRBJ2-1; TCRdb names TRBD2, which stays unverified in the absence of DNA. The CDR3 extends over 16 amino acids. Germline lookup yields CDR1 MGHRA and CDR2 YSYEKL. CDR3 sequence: CASSQDEGPLGNEQFF.

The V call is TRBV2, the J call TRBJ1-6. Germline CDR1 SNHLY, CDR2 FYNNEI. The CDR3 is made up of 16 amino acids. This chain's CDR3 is CASSLLSIGSNSPLHF.

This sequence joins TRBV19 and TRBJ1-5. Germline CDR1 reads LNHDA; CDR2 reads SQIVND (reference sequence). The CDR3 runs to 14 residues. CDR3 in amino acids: CASRTDYSNQPQHF.